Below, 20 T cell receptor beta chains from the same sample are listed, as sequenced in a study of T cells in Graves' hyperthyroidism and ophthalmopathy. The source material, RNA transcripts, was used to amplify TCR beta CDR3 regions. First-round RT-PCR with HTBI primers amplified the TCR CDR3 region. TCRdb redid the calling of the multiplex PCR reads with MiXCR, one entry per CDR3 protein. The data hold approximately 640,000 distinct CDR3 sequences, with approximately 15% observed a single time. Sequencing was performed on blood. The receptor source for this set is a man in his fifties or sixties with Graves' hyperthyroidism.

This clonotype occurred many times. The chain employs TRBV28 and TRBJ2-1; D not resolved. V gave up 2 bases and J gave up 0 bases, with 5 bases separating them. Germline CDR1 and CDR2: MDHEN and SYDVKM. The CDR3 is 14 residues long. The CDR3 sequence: CASSLERSYNEQFF. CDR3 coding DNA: TGTGCCAGCAGTTTAGAACGCTCCTACAATGAGCAGTTCTTC.

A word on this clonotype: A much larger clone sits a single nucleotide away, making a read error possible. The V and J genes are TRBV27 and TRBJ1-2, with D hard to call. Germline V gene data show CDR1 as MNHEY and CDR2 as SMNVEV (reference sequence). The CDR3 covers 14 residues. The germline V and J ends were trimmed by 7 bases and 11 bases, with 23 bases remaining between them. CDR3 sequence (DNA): TGTGCCAGCAATTCCCCCATTGGCGGTGGGAGGTACACCTTC. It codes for CASNSPIGGGRYTF.

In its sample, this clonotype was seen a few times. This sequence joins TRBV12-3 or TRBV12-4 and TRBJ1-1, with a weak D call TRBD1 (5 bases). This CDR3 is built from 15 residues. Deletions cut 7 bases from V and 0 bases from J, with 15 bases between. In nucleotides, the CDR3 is TGTGCCAGCACCCTGTCTGGGGCTATGAACACTGAAGCTTTCTTT. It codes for CASTLSGAMNTEAFF.

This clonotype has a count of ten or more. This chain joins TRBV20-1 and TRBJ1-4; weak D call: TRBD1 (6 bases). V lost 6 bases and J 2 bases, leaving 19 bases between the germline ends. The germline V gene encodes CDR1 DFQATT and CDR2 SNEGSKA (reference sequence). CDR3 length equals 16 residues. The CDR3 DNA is TGCAGTGCCCCTACAGGGTGGGCGCGGACTAATGAAAAACTGTTTTTT. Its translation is CSAPTGWARTNEKLFF.

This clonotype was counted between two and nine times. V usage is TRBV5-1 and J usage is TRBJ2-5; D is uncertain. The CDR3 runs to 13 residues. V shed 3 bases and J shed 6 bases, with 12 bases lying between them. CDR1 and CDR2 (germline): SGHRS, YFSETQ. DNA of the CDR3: TGCGCCAGCAGCTCTTTCTTTTCGAAGACCCAGTACTTC. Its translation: CASSSFFSKTQYF.

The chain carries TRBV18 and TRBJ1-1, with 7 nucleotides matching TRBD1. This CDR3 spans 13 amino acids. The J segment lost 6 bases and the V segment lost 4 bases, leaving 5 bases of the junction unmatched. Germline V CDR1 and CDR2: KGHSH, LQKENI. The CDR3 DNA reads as TGTGCCAGCTCACAGGGGGCTTCGGCTGAAGCTTTCTTT. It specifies CASSQGASAEAFF.

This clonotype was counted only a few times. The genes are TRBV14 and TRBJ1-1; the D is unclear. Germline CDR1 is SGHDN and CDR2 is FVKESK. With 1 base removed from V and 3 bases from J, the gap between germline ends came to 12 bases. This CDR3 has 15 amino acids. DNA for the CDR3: TGTGCCAGCAGCCAAGCCGGCTACGTGGACACTGAAGCTTTCTTT. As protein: CASSQAGYVDTEAFF.

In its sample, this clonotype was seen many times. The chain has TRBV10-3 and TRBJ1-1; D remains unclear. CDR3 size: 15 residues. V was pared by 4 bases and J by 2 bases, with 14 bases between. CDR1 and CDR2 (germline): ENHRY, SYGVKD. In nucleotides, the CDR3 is TGTGCCATCAGTGGGGATGGCCAGCTTAACACTGAAGCTTTCTTT. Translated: CAISGDGQLNTEAFF.

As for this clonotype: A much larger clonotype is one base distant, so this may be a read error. This CDR3 is CSARRGNSPLRF. The CDR3 DNA reads as TGCAGTGCTAGACGGGGAAATTCACCCCTCCGCTTT. This sequence joins TRBV20-1 and TRBJ1-6; D unresolved. The CDR3 has 12 residues. Germline V gene lookup returns CDR1 DFQATT and CDR2 SNEGSKA (reference sequence).

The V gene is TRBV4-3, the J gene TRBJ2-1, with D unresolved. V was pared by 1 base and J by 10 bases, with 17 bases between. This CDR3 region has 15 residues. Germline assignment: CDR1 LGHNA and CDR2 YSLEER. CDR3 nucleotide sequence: TGCGCCAGCAGCCAAGGGACGGAGCGTGTCTCCGAGCAGTTCTTC. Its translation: CASSQGTERVSEQFF.

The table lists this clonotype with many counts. CDR3 bases: TGTGCCAGCCAGGACCCTAACACCGGGGAGCTGTTTTTT. This codes for CASQDPNTGELFF. V is TRBV6-1 and J is TRBJ2-2; no reliable D call. The CDR3 runs 13 residues. The ends were cut back, 8 bases at V and 2 bases at J, with 9 bases in the middle. Germline CDR1 is MNHNS and CDR2 is SASEGT.

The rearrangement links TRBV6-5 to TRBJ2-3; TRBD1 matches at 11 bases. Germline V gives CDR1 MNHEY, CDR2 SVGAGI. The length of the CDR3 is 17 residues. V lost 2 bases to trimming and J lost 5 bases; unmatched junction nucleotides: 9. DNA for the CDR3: TGTGCCAGCAGTTACCCGGACAGGGGGCGTATTGGAGATACGCAGTATTTT. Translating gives CASSYPDRGRIGDTQYF.

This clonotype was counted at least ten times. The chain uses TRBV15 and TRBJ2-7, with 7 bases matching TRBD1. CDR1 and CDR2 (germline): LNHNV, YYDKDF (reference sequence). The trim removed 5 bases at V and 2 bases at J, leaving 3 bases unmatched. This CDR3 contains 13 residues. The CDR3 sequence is CATSRDSTYEQYF. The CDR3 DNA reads TGTGCCACCAGCCGGGACAGCACCTACGAGCAGTACTTC.

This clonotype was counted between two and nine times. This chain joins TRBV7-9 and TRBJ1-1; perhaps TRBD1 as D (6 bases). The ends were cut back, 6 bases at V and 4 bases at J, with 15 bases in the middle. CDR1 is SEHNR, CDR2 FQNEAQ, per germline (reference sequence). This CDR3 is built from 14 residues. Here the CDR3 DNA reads TGTGCCAGCAGTCCCGGGACATATGGCACTGAAGCTTTCTTT. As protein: CASSPGTYGTEAFF.

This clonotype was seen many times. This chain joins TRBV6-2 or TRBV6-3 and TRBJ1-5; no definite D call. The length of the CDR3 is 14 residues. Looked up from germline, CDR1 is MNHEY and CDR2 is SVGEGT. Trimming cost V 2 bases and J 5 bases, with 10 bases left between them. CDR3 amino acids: CASSYKQIHQPQHF. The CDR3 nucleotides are TGTGCCAGCAGTTACAAACAGATCCATCAGCCCCAGCATTTT.

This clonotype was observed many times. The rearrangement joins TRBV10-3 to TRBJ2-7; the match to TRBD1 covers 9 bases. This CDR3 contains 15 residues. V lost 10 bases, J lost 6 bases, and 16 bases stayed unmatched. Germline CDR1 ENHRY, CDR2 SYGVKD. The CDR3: CATQARTGESGEQYF. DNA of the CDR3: TGTGCCACACAGGCTAGGACAGGGGAATCGGGCGAGCAGTACTTC.

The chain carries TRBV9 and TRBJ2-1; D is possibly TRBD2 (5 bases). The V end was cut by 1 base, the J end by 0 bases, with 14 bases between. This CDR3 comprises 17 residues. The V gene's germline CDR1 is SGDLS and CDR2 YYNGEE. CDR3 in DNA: TGTGCCAGCAGCGTATTCAACAGTGGGAGCTCCTACAATGAGCAGTTCTTC. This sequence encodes CASSVFNSGSSYNEQFF. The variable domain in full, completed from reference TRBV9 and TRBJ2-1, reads DSGVTQTPKHLITATGQRVTLRCSPRSGDLSVYWYQQSLDQGLQFLIQYYNGEERAKGNILERFSAQQFPDLHSELNLSSLELGDSALYFCASSVFNSGSSYNEQFFGPGTRLTVL.

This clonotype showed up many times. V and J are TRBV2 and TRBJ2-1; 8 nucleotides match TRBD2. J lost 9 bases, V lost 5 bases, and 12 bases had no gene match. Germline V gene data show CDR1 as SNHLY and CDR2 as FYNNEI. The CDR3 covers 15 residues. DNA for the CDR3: TGTGCCAGCAGTAGGTTGACTAGCGAGACCGGTGAGCAGTTCTTC. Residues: CASSRLTSETGEQFF.

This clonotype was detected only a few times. DNA for the CDR3: TGTGCCAGCTCGGGACTAGCTTACTACGAGCAGTACTTC. It yields the protein CASSGLAYYEQYF. This chain uses TRBV27 with TRBJ2-7, with TRBD2 matching 9 bases. Looked up from germline, CDR1 is MNHEY and CDR2 is SMNVEV (reference sequence). With V trimmed by 8 bases and J by 3 bases, 5 bases remained unmatched. CDR3 length: 13 amino acids.

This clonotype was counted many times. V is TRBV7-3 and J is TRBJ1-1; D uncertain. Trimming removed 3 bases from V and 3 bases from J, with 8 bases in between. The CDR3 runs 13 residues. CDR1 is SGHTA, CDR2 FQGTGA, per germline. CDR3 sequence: CASSFSPDTEAFF. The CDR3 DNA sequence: TGTGCCAGCAGCTTTTCCCCGGACACTGAAGCTTTCTTT.